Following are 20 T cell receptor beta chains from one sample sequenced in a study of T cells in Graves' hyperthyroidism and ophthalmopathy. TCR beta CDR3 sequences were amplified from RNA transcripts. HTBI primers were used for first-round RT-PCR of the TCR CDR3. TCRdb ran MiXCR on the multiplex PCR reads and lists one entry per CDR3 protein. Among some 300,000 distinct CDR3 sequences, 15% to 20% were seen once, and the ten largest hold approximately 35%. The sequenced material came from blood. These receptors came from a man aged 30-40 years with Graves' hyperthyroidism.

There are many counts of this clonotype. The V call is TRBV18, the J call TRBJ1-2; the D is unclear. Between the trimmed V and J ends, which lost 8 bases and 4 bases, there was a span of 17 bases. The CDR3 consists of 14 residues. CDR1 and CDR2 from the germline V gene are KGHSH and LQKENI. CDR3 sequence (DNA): TGTGCCAGCGCCGAGGGCAATGATGGCTATGGCTACACCTTC. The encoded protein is CASAEGNDGYGYTF.

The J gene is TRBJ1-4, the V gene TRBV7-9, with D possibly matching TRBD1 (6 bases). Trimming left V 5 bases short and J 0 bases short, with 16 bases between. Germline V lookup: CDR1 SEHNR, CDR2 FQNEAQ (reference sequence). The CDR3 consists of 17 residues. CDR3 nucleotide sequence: TGTGCCAGCAGCGAAGTGAGGGGGGAGGCAACTAATGAAAAACTGTTTTTT. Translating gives CASSEVRGEATNEKLFF.

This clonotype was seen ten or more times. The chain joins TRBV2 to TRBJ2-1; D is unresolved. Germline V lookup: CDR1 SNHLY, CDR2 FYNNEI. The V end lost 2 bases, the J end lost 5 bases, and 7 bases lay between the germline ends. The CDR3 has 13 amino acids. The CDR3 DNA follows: TGTGCCAGCAGTGAATCAGCCCACAATGAGCAGTTCTTC. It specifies CASSESAHNEQFF.

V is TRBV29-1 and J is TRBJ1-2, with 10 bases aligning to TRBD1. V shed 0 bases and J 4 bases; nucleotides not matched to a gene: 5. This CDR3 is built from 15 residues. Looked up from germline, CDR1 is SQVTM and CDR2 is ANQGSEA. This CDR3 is CSVEDLGQGIYGYTF. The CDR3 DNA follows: TGCAGCGTTGAAGATCTGGGACAGGGGATCTATGGCTACACCTTC.

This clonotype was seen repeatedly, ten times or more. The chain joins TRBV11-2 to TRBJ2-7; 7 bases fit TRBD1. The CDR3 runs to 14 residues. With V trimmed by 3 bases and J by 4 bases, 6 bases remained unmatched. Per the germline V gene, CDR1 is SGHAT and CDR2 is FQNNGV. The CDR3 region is CASSLGDRLYEQYF. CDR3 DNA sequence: TGTGCCAGCAGCTTGGGGGACAGACTTTACGAGCAGTACTTC.

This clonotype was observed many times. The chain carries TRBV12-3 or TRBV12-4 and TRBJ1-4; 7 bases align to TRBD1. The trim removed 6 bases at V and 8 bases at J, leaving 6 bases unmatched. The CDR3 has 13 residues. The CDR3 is CASSSTGYEKLFF. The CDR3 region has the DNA TGTGCCAGCAGCTCGACAGGGTACGAAAAACTGTTTTTT.

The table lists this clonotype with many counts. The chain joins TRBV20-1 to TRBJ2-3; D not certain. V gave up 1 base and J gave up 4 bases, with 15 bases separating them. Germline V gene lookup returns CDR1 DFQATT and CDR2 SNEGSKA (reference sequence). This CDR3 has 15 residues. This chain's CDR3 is CSARVLRRIADTQYF. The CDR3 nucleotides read TGCAGTGCTAGAGTTCTGCGCCGGATCGCAGATACGCAGTATTTT.

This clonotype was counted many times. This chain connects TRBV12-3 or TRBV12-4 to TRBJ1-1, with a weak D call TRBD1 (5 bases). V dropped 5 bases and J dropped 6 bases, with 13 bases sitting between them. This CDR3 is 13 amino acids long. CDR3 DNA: TGTGCCAGCAGTCCCCACAGGAAGTCTGAAGCTTTCTTT. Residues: CASSPHRKSEAFF.

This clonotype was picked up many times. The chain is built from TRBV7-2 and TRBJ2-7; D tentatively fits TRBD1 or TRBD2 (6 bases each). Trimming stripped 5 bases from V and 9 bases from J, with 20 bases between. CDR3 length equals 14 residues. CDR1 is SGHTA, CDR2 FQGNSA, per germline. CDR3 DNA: TGTGCCAGCAGCGAGGGGGGAACGGGAAGGGGGCAGTACTTC. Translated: CASSEGGTGRGQYF.

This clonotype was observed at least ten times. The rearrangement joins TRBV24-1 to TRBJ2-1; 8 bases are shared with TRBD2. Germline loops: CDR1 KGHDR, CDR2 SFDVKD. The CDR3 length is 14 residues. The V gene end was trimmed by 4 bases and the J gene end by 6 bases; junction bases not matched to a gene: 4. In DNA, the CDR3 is TGTGCCACCAGTGACCGGACTAGCCCCAATGAGCAGTTCTTC. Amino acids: CATSDRTSPNEQFF.

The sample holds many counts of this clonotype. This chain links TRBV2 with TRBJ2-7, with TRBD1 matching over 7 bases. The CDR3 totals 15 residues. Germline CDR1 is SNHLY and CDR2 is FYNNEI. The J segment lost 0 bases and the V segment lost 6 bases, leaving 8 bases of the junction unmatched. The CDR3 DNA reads TGTGCCAGCAGCGAACAGGGACAGAGCTCCTACGAGCAGTACTTC. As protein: CASSEQGQSSYEQYF.

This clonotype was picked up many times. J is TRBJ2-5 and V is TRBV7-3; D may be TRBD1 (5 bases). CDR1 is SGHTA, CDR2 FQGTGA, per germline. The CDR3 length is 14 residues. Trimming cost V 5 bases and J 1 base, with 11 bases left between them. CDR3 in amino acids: CASSPGASQETQYF. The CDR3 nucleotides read TGTGCCAGCAGCCCTGGGGCCAGCCAAGAGACCCAGTACTTC.

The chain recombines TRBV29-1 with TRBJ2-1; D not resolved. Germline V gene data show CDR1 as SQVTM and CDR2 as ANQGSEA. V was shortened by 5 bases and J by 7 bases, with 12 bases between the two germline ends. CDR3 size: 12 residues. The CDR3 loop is CSVSTSWNEQFF. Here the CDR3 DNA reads TGCAGCGTTTCGACGTCGTGGAATGAGCAGTTCTTC.

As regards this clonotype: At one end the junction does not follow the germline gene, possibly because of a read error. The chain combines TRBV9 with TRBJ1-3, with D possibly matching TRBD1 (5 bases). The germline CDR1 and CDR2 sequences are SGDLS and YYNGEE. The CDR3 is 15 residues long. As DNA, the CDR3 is TGTGCCAGCAGCCTACAGGATTTCTCTGGAAACACCATACATTTT. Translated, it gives CASSLQDFSGNTIHF.

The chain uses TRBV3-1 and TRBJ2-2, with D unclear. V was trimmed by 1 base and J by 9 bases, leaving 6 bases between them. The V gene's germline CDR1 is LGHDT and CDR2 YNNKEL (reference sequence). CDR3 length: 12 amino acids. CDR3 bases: TGTGCCAGCAGCCAAGGTTCGCGGGAGCTGTTTTTT. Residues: CASSQGSRELFF.

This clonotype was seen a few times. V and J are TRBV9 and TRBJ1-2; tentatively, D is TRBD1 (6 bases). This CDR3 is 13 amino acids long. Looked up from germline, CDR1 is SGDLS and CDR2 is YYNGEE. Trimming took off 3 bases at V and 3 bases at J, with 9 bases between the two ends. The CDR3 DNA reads TGTGCCAGCAGCGGGGGGGGCGACTATGGCTACACCTTC. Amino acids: CASSGGGDYGYTF.

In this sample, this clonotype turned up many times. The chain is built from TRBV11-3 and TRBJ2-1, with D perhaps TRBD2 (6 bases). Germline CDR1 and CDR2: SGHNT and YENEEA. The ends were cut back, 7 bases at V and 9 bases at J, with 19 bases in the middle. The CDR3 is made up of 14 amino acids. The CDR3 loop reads CASTQGGGMGEQFF. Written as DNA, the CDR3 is TGTGCCAGCACCCAAGGTGGAGGGATGGGTGAGCAGTTCTTC.

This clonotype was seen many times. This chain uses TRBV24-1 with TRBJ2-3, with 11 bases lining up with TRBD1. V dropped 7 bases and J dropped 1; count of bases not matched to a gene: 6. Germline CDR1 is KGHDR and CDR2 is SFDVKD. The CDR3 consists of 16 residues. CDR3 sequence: CATSEGQGAGTDTQYF. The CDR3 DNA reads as TGTGCCACCAGCGAAGGACAGGGGGCTGGCACAGATACGCAGTATTTT.

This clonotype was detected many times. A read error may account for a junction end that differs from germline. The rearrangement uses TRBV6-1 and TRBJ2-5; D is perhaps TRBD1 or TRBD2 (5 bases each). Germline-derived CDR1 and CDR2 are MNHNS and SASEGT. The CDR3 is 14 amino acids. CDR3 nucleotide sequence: TGTGCCAGCAGTCAAGCCGGGACGAAAGAGACCCAGTACTTC. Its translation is CASSQAGTKETQYF.

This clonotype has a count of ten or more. CDR3 sequence (DNA): TGCGCCAGCAGCTTGGGACAGGACACAGATACGCAGTATTTT. It yields the protein CASSLGQDTDTQYF. The gene calls are TRBV5-1 and TRBJ2-3; tentative D call: TRBD1 (6 bases). The ends were cut back, 0 bases at V and 2 bases at J, with 7 bases in the middle. The germline gives CDR1 SGHRS, CDR2 YFSETQ. CDR3 size: 14 residues.